The entry below gives a single T cell receptor beta chain sequence along with its context. Sequenced by immunoSEQ multiplex PCR; TCRdb stores in-frame clones only, minus some. The sample has about 450,000 clones; nearly 90% are singletons. V lost 1 base to trimming and J lost 5 bases, with 11 bases between them. Germline CDR1 is LGHDT and CDR2 is YNNKEL (reference sequence). This CDR3 has 14 residues. Regarding treatment: 19 received Ad26.COV2.S at low or high dose, single or two shots; about 5 received placebo; per-sample allocation not given. Repertoires come from day 63 after the first vaccine or placebo injection. This specimen belongs to a study of Ad26.COV2.S vaccination and SARS-CoV-2 variants. Study overall: Donor got 5x10^10 or 1x10^11 viral particles of Ad26.COV2.S.

This specimen consisted of peripheral blood, obtained in a trial of Ad26.COV2.S vaccine versus placebo. The sequence was obtained from a person aged 18-65 years who received the Ad26.COV2.S COVID-19 vaccine or a placebo. The chain couples TRBV3-1 (or the pseudogene TRBV3-2) to TRBJ1-1; D remains unclear. In nucleotides, the CDR3 is TGTGCCAGCAGCCAAGTGTGGATCGGGACTGAAGCTTTCTTT. Its translation: CASSQVWIGTEAFF.